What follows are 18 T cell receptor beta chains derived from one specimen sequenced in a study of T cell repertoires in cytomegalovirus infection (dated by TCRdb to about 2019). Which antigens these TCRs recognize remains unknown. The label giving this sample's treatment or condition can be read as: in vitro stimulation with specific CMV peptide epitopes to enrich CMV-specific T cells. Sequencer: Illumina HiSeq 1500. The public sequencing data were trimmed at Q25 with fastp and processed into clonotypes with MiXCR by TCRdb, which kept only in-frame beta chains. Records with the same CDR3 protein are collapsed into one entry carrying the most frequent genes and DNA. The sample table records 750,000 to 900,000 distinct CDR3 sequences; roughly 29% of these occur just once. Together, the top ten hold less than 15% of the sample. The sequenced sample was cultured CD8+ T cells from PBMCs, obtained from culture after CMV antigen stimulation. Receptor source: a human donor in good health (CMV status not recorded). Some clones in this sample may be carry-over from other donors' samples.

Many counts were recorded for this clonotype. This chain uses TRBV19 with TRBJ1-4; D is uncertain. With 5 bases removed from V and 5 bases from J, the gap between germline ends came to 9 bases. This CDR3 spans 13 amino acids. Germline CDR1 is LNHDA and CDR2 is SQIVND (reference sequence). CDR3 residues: CASSLSANEKLFF. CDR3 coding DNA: TGTGCCAGTAGTCTGTCCGCGAATGAAAAACTGTTTTTT.

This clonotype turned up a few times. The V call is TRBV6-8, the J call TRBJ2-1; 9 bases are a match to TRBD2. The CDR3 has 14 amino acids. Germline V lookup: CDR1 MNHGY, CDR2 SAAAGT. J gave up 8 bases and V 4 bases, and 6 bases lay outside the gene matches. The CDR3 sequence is CASSFSGGSDEQFF. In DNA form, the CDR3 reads TGTGCCAGCAGTTTTAGCGGGGGAAGTGATGAGCAGTTCTTC.

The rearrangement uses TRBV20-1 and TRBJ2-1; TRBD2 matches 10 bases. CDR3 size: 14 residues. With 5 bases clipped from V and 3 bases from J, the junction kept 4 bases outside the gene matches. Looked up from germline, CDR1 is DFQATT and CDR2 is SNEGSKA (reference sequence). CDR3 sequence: CSAPLAGNYNEQFF. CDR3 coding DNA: TGCAGTGCTCCACTAGCGGGGAACTACAATGAGCAGTTCTTC.

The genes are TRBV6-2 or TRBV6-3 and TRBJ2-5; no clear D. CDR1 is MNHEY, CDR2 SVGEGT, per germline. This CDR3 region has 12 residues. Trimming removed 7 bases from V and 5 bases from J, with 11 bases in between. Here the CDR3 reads CASKQERETQYF. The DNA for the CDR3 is TGTGCCAGCAAGCAGGAGAGGGAGACCCAGTACTTC.

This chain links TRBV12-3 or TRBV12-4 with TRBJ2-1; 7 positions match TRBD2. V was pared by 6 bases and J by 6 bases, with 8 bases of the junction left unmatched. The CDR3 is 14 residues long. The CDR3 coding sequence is TGTGCCAGCAGCTGGACTAGGCCAACCAATGAGCAGTTCTTC. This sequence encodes CASSWTRPTNEQFF.

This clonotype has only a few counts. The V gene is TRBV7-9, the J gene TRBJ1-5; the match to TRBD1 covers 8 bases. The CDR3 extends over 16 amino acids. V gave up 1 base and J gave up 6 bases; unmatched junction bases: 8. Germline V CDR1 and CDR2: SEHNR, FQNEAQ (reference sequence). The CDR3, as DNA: TGTGCCAGCAGCTTAGGGGGGACAGGAAAGGGTCAGCCCCAGCATTTT. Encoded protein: CASSLGGTGKGQPQHF.

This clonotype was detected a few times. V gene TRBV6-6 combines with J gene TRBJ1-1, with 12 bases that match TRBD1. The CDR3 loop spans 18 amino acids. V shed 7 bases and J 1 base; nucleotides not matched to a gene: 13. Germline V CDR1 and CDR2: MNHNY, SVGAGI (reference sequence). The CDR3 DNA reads TGTGCCAGCACCCCAATCCGGGACAGGGGGCGAACGAACACTGAAGCTTTCTTT. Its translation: CASTPIRDRGRTNTEAFF.

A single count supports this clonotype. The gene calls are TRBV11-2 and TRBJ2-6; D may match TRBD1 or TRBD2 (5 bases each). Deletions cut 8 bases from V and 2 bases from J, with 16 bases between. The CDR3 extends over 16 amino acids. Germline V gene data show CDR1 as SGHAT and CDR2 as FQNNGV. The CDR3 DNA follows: TGTGCCAGCCGGGGCAAGAATACGACTGGGGCCAACGTCCTGACTTTC. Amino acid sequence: CASRGKNTTGANVLTF. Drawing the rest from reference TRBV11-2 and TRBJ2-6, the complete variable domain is EAGVAQSPRYKIIEKRQSVAFWCNPISGHATLYWYQQILGQGPKLLIQFQNNGVVDDSQLPKDRFSAERLKGVDSTLKIQPAKLEDSAVYLCASRGKNTTGANVLTFGAGSRLTVL.

The CDR3 nucleotides are TGTGCCAGCACCCCGGCGGGGGCTCCCGGGGAGCTGTTTTTT. Amino acid sequence: CASTPAGAPGELFF. This chain connects TRBV6-5 to TRBJ2-2; the D gene is possibly TRBD2 (7 bases). The CDR3 length is 14 residues. V lost 7 bases and J 6 bases, leaving 15 bases between the germline ends. Per germline, CDR1 MNHEY and CDR2 SVGAGI.

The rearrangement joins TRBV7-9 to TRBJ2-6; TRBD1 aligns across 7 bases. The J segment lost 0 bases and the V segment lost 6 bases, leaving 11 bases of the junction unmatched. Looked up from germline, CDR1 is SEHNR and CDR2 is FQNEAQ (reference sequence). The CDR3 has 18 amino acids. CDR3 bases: TGTGCCAGCAGACGACAGGGAACTCATCTCTCTGGGGCCAACGTCCTGACTTTC. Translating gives CASRRQGTHLSGANVLTF.

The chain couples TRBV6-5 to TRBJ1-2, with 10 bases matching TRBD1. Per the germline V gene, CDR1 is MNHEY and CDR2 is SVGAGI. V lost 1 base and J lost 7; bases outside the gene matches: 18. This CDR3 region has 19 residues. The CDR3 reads CASSYFPLRDRGFSGGYTF. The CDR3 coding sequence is TGTGCCAGCAGTTACTTCCCCCTCCGGGACAGGGGCTTTTCTGGTGGCTACACCTTC.

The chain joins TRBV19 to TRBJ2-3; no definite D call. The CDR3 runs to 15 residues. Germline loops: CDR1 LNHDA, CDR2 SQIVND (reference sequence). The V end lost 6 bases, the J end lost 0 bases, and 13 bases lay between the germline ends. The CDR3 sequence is CASSPAGLSTDTQYF. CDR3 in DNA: TGTGCCAGTAGCCCCGCCGGGCTGAGCACAGATACGCAGTATTTT.

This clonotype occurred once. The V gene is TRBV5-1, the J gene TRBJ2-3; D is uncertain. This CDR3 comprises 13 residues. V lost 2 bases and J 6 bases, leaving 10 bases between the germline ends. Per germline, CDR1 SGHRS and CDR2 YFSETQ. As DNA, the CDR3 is TGCGCCAGCAGCTTTACGGTCCGGGATACGCAGTATTTT. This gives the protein CASSFTVRDTQYF.

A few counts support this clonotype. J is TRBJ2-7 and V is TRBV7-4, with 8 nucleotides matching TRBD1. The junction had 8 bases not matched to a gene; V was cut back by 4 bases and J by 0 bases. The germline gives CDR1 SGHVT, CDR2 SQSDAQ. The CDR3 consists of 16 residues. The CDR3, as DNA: TGTGCCAGCAGCTATTTGACAGGGGTGAGCTCCTACGAGCAGTACTTC. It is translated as CASSYLTGVSSYEQYF.

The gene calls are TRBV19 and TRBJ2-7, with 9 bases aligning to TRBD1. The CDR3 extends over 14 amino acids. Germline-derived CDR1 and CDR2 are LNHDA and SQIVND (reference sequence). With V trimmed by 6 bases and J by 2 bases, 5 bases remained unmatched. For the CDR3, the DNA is TGTGCCAGTAGCTGGACAGGGGATACCTACGAGCAGTACTTC. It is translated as CASSWTGDTYEQYF. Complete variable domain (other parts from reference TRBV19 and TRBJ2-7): DGGITQSPKYLFRKEGQNVTLSCEQNLNHDAMYWYRQDPGQGLRLIYYSQIVNDFQKGDIAEGYSVSREKKESFPLTVTSAQKNPTAFYLCASSWTGDTYEQYFGPGTRLTVT.

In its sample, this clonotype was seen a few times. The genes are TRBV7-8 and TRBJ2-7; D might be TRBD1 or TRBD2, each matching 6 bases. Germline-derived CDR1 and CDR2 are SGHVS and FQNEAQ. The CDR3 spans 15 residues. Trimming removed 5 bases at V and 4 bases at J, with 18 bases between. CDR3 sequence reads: CASSLHRDWEYEQYF. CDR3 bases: TGTGCCAGCAGCCTCCACAGGGACTGGGAGTACGAGCAGTACTTC.

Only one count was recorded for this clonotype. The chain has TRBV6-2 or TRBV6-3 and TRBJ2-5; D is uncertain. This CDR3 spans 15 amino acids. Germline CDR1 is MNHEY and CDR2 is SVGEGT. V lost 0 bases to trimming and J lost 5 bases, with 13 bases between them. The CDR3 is CASSYSWGLDETQYF. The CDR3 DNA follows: TGTGCCAGCAGTTACTCGTGGGGTCTAGACGAGACCCAGTACTTC.

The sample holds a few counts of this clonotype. DNA of the CDR3: TGTGCCAGCAGTTTAGGGACGACTAACTATGGCTACACCTTC. Its protein product is CASSLGTTNYGYTF. J is TRBJ1-2 and V is TRBV12-3 or TRBV12-4; no definite D call. This CDR3 is built from 14 residues. Trimming took off 1 base at V and 0 bases at J, with 6 bases between the two ends.